The 21 T cell receptor beta chains below come from one sample, sequenced in a study of blood T cell repertoires in COVID-19. TCRdb keeps only in-frame clones here, not all; method: immunoSEQ multiplex PCR. The data contain more than 200,000 clones, roughly 80% of them seen just once; the ten biggest clones take up 10%. What was sequenced was peripheral blood. All receptors derive from a woman over 75 with acute or convalescent COVID-19.

DNA for the CDR3: TGTGCCAGCAGCGCCGAACAGGGATGGGGAAACACCATATATTTT. Translated, it gives CASSAEQGWGNTIYF. The chain is built from TRBV9 and TRBJ1-3, with D perhaps TRBD1 (6 bases). The CDR3 spans 15 residues. V was trimmed by 3 bases and J by 4 bases, leaving 14 bases between them. Looked up from germline, CDR1 is SGDLS and CDR2 is YYNGEE.

The chain couples TRBV12-2 to TRBJ2-7; the DNA was not used to check the table's D call, TRBD2. TRBV12-2 is an annotated pseudogene. CDR3 length: 14 amino acids. The CDR3 loop is CASRQGSGGCEQYF. CDR3 coding DNA: TGTGCAAGTCGCCAAGGTAGCGGGGGATGTGAGCAGTACTTC.

The chain combines TRBV9 with TRBJ2-5; tentative D call: TRBD2 (5 bases). V lost 0 bases, J lost 5 bases, and 11 bases lay in between. The CDR3 runs to 14 residues. Germline CDR1 is SGDLS and CDR2 is YYNGEE. The CDR3 region is CASSVGGPPETQYF. The CDR3 nucleotides are TGTGCCAGCAGCGTAGGAGGGCCGCCGGAGACCCAGTACTTC.

This clone was detected ten times or more. The V gene is TRBV5-6, the J gene TRBJ2-3, with 9 nucleotides matching TRBD2. Germline CDR1 SGHDT, CDR2 YYEEEE. The CDR3 spans 18 residues. The V gene end was trimmed by 0 bases and the J gene end by 0 bases; junction bases not matched to a gene: 8. CDR3 protein: CASSLAEASGASTDTQYF. The CDR3 DNA sequence: TGTGCCAGCAGCTTGGCCGAGGCTAGCGGGGCTAGCACAGATACGCAGTATTTT. The whole variable domain, filled in from reference TRBV5-6 and TRBJ2-3, reads DAGVTQSPTHLIKTRGQQVTLRCSPKSGHDTVSWYQQALGQGPQFIFQYYEEEERQRGNFPDRFSGHQFPNYSSELNVNALLLGDSALYLCASSLAEASGASTDTQYFGPGTRLTVL.

V and J are TRBV4-3 and TRBJ2-7; the match to TRBD1 covers 7 bases. Germline CDR1 reads LGHNA; CDR2 reads YSLEER. The CDR3 extends over 16 amino acids. Unmatched junction bases numbered 7, after V lost 0 bases and J lost 2 bases. The CDR3 spells CASSQDRGQGAYEQYF. DNA for the CDR3: TGCGCCAGCAGCCAAGATAGGGGGCAGGGGGCCTACGAGCAGTACTTC.

This sequence joins TRBV15 and TRBJ2-7; possible D gene TRBD1, 5 bases. Germline V lookup: CDR1 LNHNV, CDR2 YYDKDF (reference sequence). The V end was cut by 5 bases, the J end by 3 bases, with 14 bases between. The CDR3 is made up of 14 amino acids. This CDR3 reads CATSVRALYYEQYF. Here the CDR3 DNA reads TGTGCCACCAGCGTCAGGGCTCTTTACTACGAGCAGTACTTC.

The rearrangement uses TRBV18 and TRBJ2-2; possibly TRBD1 for D (5 bases). The germline CDR1 and CDR2 sequences are KGHSH and LQKENI. CDR3 length: 13 residues. Trimming cost V 6 bases and J 6 bases, with 11 bases left between them. The DNA for the CDR3 is TGTGCCAGCTCCGGTGGACAAGCCGGGGAGCTGTTTTTT. As protein: CASSGGQAGELFF.

This sequence joins TRBV30 and TRBJ2-1; 8 nucleotides match TRBD2. There are 14 residues in the CDR3. Trimming cost V 4 bases and J 4 bases; bases outside gene matches: 6. The V gene's germline CDR1 is GTSNPN and CDR2 SVGIG (reference sequence). CDR3 nucleotide sequence: TGTGCCTGGACTGGGACTAGTCTTTACAATGAGCAGTTCTTC. Protein sequence: CAWTGTSLYNEQFF. Filled out from reference TRBV30 and TRBJ2-1, the complete variable domain reads SQTIHQWPATLVQPVGSPLSLECTVEGTSNPNLYWYRQAAGRGLQLLFYSVGIGQISSEVPQNLSASRPQDRQFILSSKKLLLSDSGFYLCAWTGTSLYNEQFFGPGTRLTVL.

Many counts were recorded for this clone. The genes are TRBV11-3 and TRBJ1-4; maybe TRBD1 (6 bases). Looked up from germline, CDR1 is SGHNT and CDR2 is YENEEA. The CDR3 runs 15 residues. V shed 3 bases and J shed 8 bases, with 16 bases lying between them. CDR3 nucleotide sequence: TGTGCCAGCAGCTTCGGCGCAGGGGTTCAGGAAAAACTGTTTTTT. Encoded protein: CASSFGAGVQEKLFF.

As for this clone: At one boundary the junction diverges from the germline segment, which might be a read error. This rearrangement joins TRBV6-1 to TRBJ2-7, with TRBD2 identical over 12 bases. This CDR3 has 16 residues. CDR1 and CDR2 from the germline V gene are MNHNS and SASEGT. CDR3 loop: CASSGLAGLSSYEQYF. The CDR3, as DNA: TGTGCCAGTAGTGGACTAGCGGGGTTAAGCTCCTACGAGCAGTACTTC.

J is TRBJ1-6 and V is TRBV4-3; weak D call: TRBD1 (5 bases). CDR3 length: 15 residues. V was shortened by 1 base and J by 5 bases, with 9 bases between the two germline ends. The germline CDR1 and CDR2 sequences are LGHNA and YSLEER. In DNA, the CDR3 is TGCGCCAGCAGCCAAGCCGCAGGGAATAATTCACCCCTCCACTTT. Protein: CASSQAAGNNSPLHF.

The chain combines TRBV6-5 with TRBJ2-1; 11 positions match TRBD1. CDR1 MNHEY and CDR2 SVGAGI come from the germline V gene. V lost 5 bases, J lost 8 bases, and 8 bases stayed unmatched. The CDR3 loop spans 15 amino acids. CDR3 region: CASSNRDRGSDEQFF. The CDR3 region has the DNA TGTGCCAGCAGTAACCGGGACAGGGGGAGTGATGAGCAGTTCTTC.

This clone came up once. V is TRBV27 and J is TRBJ1-4; 8 bases map to TRBD1. The CDR3 covers 16 residues. Germline-derived CDR1 and CDR2 are MNHEY and SMNVEV (reference sequence). V was clipped by 6 bases and J by 3 bases; unmatched bases: 9. For the CDR3, the DNA is TGTGCCAGCAGGCAAACAGGGGGTGTGGCTAATGAAAAACTGTTTTTT. This gives the protein CASRQTGGVANEKLFF.

The chain carries TRBV30 and TRBJ2-2; no reliable D call. CDR1 GTSNPN and CDR2 SVGIG come from the germline V gene (reference sequence). Trimming left V 4 bases short and J 0 bases short, with 6 bases between. The CDR3 length is 13 residues. For the CDR3, the DNA is TGTGCCTGGATCCCCTCGAACACCGGGGAGCTGTTTTTT. Its protein is CAWIPSNTGELFF. The full variable domain, with the rest looked up from reference TRBV30 and TRBJ2-2, is SQTIHQWPATLVQPVGSPLSLECTVEGTSNPNLYWYRQAAGRGLQLLFYSVGIGQISSEVPQNLSASRPQDRQFILSSKKLLLSDSGFYLCAWIPSNTGELFFGEGSRLTVL.

This clone is a singleton in its sample. CDR3 sequence reads: CASSSELGGGDTQYF. The CDR3, as DNA: TGCGCCAGCAGCTCCGAATTAGGGGGCGGAGATACGCAGTATTTT. The rearrangement uses TRBV5-1 and TRBJ2-3, with 7 bases fitting TRBD1. This CDR3 region has 15 residues. Germline V CDR1 and CDR2: SGHRS, YFSETQ. Trimming cost V 3 bases and J 5 bases; bases outside gene matches: 9.

This chain uses TRBV19 with TRBJ2-5; D is perhaps TRBD1 (6 bases). The ends were cut back, 3 bases at V and 5 bases at J, with 13 bases in the middle. This CDR3 contains 14 residues. Germline V gene data show CDR1 as LNHDA and CDR2 as SQIVND (reference sequence). The CDR3 here is CASSITGIVETQYF. As DNA, the CDR3 is TGTGCCAGTAGTATCACAGGGATAGTGGAGACCCAGTACTTC.

The V call is TRBV30, the J call TRBJ2-2; D is possibly TRBD2 (6 bases). This CDR3 region has 15 residues. Trimming took off 0 bases at V and 5 bases at J, with 13 bases between the two ends. Germline V gene sequence: CDR1 GTSNPN, CDR2 SVGIG (reference sequence). The CDR3 here is CAWSVLFGGTGELFF. Here the CDR3 DNA reads TGTGCCTGGAGTGTATTATTCGGGGGAACCGGGGAGCTGTTTTTT.

This chain links TRBV6-5 with TRBJ1-1; D is perhaps TRBD1 (5 bases). CDR3 length: 14 amino acids. Germline V gives CDR1 MNHEY, CDR2 SVGAGI. The ends were cut back, 2 bases at V and 3 bases at J, with 10 bases in the middle. CDR3 nucleotide sequence: TGTGCCAGCAGTTACCAGGGCGGTTACACTGAAGCTTTCTTT. It specifies CASSYQGGYTEAFF.

The chain has TRBV20-1 and TRBJ2-2, with 8 bases matching TRBD2. CDR3 length: 16 residues. Germline loops: CDR1 DFQATT, CDR2 SNEGSKA (reference sequence). V lost 3 bases, J lost 1 base, and 7 bases stayed unmatched. In nucleotides, the CDR3 is TGCAGTGCTAGTGGGCCGGGAGGGATGAACACCGGGGAGCTGTTTTTT. This translates into CSASGPGGMNTGELFF.

This clone was picked up a small number of times. The rearrangement joins TRBV21-1 to TRBJ2-1; TRBD2 is taken as the D call from the table, unchecked against the DNA. TRBV21-1 is listed as a pseudogene. The CDR3 is 17 residues long. DNA for the CDR3: TGTGCCAGCAGCAAACACCCAGCGGGGGCCTCCTACAATGAGCAGTTCTTC. This sequence encodes CASSKHPAGASYNEQFF.

This rearrangement joins TRBV3-1 (or the pseudogene TRBV3-2) to TRBJ2-7; no reliable D call. Germline V gene data show CDR1 as LGHDT and CDR2 as YNNKEL (reference sequence). The germline V and J ends were trimmed by 8 bases and 0 bases, with 23 bases remaining between them. The CDR3 totals 17 residues. The CDR3 nucleotides read TGTGCCAGCTCTTACTTTAACGCACCCGATTCCTCCTACGAGCAGTACTTC. Translated, it gives CASSYFNAPDSSYEQYF.